Listed here is a single T cell receptor beta chain. What it binds is unknown. What made the TCR beta cDNA was 5'RACE template switching with UMIs. TCRdb reanalyzed the 5' RACE reads and collapses them to one entry per CDR3 protein, without DNA. Found here are roughly 390,000 distinct CDR3 sequences; the top ten clones hold approximately 11%. This sample was included in a study of T cells expressing NK-cell markers. Turning to the study itself: Sorted T-cell subsets CD3+CD56+NKG2C+, CD3+CD56+NKG2C- and CD3+CD56-NKG2C+ were TCR beta-sequenced. The eight sequenced donors comprised seven who were HCMV-seropositive and one who was seronegative. Notes on the study in general: Of CD8+ T cells, 1.0-7.0% belonged to dominant NKG2C+ clonotypes in six or seven donors.

The CDR3 runs 14 residues. CDR1 is SGHRS and CDR2 is YFSETQ in the germline V gene. The sequenced material came from blood T cells: a sorted CD56 or NKG2C T cell subset, CD4+ or CD8+ T cells, or bulk PBMC T cells (not recorded which). The TCR comes from a woman between 50 and 59 years old in good health. This sequence joins TRBV5-1 and TRBJ2-2; no DNA is available, so the TRBD1 call from TCRdb remains unchecked. The CDR3 here is CASGDRENTGELFF.